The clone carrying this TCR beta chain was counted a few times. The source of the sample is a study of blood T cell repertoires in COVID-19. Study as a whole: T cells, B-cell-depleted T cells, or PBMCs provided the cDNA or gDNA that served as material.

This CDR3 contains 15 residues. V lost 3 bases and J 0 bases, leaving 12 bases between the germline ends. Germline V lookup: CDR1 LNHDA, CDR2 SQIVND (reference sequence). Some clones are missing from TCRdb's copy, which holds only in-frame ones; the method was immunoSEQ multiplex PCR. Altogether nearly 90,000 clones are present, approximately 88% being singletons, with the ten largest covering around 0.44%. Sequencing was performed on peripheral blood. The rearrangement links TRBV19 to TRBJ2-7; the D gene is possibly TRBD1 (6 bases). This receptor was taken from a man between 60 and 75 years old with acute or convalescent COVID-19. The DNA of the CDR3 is TGTGCCAGTAGTATTCACACCAGGGGCTCCTACGAGCAGTACTTC. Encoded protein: CASSIHTRGSYEQYF.